A single T cell receptor (beta chain) is shown here with its context. What it binds is unknown. Per germline, CDR1 SGHRS and CDR2 YFSETQ. The length of the CDR3 is 12 residues. Trimming removed 0 bases at V and 2 bases at J, with 3 bases between. Sequenced by immunoSEQ multiplex PCR; TCRdb stores in-frame clones only, minus some. The sample shows 90,000 or so clones, 70% to 90% of them seen only once. This sample was included in a study of T cell responses to AZD1222 COVID-19 vaccine. Whole-study results and caveats: Nearly half of the spike-specific TCRs reportedly recognize variant regions that carry no mutations. Donors, mostly white British, included more females; clonal diversity was possibly underestimated. With two AZD1222 doses given, Spike-specific TCR breadth and depth both rose.

The receptor was derived from an adult who received the AZD1222 COVID-19 vaccine. Sequenced here: peripheral blood, sampled 28 days after the second AZD1222 dose. The chain couples TRBV5-1 to TRBJ2-7; D is undetermined. CDR3 DNA: TGCGCCAGCAGCTTGGATGCCTACGAGCAGTACTTC. Residues: CASSLDAYEQYF.